The TCR beta chain under discussion was sequenced for a study of T cell responses to AZD1222 COVID-19 vaccine (dated by TCRdb to the early 2020s). About the investigation overall: A total of approximately 230 trial participants underwent TCR sequencing, of whom 207 received two doses of AZD1222 and some 25 received two doses of the MenACWY control vaccine. Trial participants were enrolled by age into subgroups of 18-55, 56-69 and 70-plus years, and around 150, 28 and 57 TCR-sequenced participants, respectively, were included in these subgroups. What the study reported, not specific to this receptor: Participants were mostly white British, with more females than males. The authors suggested clonal diversity may have been underestimated. After two AZD1222 doses, both the breadth and the depth of spike-specific TCRs were significantly higher than at day 0 and than in MenACWY recipients. Conclusions about previously exposed vaccinees are limited because only five or six AZD1222 recipients were SARS-CoV-2 seropositive at baseline. The 56-69-year group was small, and its depth increase did not reach significance, likely because of low power. The vaccine-associated CD4 TCRs covered the entire spike protein, and the dominant responses fell in regions 160-218 and 743-854. Epitopes outside the regions mutated in the B.1.351 and B.1.1.7 variants were reportedly recognized by nearly half of the unique spike-specific TCRs. Because no day 14 peak-response samples were available, repertoires were characterized only after the peak T cell response.

The CDR3 regions of human TCRbeta chains were analyzed by immunosequencing. The paper's data handling went like this. TCRs in the repertoires were matched against a reference library of SARS-CoV-2-specific TCRs that had been generated with the MIRA antigen-specificity platform. Breadth meant the fraction of unique TCRs that were SARS-CoV-2-associated, whereas depth meant the fraction of total T cells that were SARS-CoV-2-associated. Using the MIRA data, each spike-specific TCR was mapped to the spike region that the TCR reacts to and placed in a CD4 or CD8 class. Log10-transformed breadth and depth values were compared by one-way ANOVA with Sidak's multiple comparisons tests. Entries here come from immuneACCESS through TCRdb and include only in-frame sequences with V and J called. Some clones fail to appear in such tables; in the studies checked, an unresolved V gene covers under half of the shortfall, and the cause of the remainder is unknown. The V and J calls and the clone size are those of that table, but D and trimming were determined from the DNA. The sample table records 150,000 to 200,000 clones; 91% of these occur just once. The ten largest clones represent about 3.5% of the sample.

Deletion took 4 bases off V and 4 bases off J, with a span of 17 bases between the germline ends. The CDR3 contains 16 residues, cysteine and phenylalanine counted. Kept here is only the CDR3 DNA, which spans 48 bases and is read in frame from base 1. Sequences SEHNR (CDR1) and FQNEAQ (CDR2) are obtained from the germline V gene (reference sequence). This clone was observed a single time. Its antigen is currently not known. Base-call qualities are not available, and no considerably larger clone is one nucleotide away. Interpreted using the paper, the time point label stands for: about 28 days (+/-7) after the second vaccine dose. AZD1222 recipients given second doses at about 4 weeks or at about 12 weeks were pooled, since spike-specific TCR depth and breadth were not found to differ between the two schedules. Vaccinee samples were obtained from the UK trials COV001 and COV002, which included a single-blind randomized controlled phase 2/3 trial of AZD1222 (ChAdOx1 nCoV-19) in healthy adults. For TCRbeta chain sequencing, PBMC samples were collected from trial participants at day 0 and at day 28 after the second dose.

This clonotype was sampled from an adult who received the AZD1222 COVID-19 vaccine. The source was peripheral blood, collected 28 days after the second AZD1222 dose. The V gene is TRBV7-9 and the J gene is TRBJ1-5; the D segment could be TRBD1, given 6 matching bases. The nucleotide sequence is TGTGCCAGCAGCTCCGCGGGACAACTAAAAAATCAGCCCCAGCATTTT. It specifies CASSSAGQLKNQPQHF.